The subject of this entry is one T cell receptor beta chain. The data belong to a study of shared T cell receptors in the human thymus. Germline V gene sequence: CDR1 SGHVS, CDR2 FQNEAQ. Trimming shortened V by 0 bases and J by 4 bases, and 9 bases separated the two germline ends. This CDR3 region has 14 residues. Here immunoSEQ multiplex PCR was the method, and the copy in TCRdb shows in-frame clones only, minus some. This sample has 500,000 to 750,000 clones, with 88% found just once. This sample also appeared in a second study, on human thymus T cells. That paper notes: Donors consisted of healthy Finnish infants (having corrective surgery for congenital heart defects). The thymus was resected at corrective cardiac surgery. Usage of V and J genes appeared biased in thymic and blood repertoires. Highly overlapping thymic repertoires among unrelated individuals were reported in related research.

This receptor was obtained from a boy younger than two with a congenital heart defect. The V and J genes are TRBV7-8 and TRBJ1-2, with TRBD1 as a possible D gene (6 bases). The sequencing sample was made of thymocytes. CDR3 sequence reads: CASSLAQGRYGYTF. The CDR3 region has the DNA TGTGCCAGCAGCTTAGCGCAGGGGCGCTATGGCTACACCTTC.